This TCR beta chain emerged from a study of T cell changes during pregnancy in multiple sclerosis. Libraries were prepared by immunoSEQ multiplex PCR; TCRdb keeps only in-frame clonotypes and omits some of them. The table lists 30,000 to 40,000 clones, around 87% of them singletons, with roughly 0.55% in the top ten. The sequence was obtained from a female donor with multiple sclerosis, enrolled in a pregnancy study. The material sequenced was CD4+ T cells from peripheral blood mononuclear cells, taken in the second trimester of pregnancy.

The CDR3 protein is CASSASSGKMGLNEQFF. The CDR3 region has the DNA TGCGCCAGCAGCGCATCTAGCGGGAAAATGGGGCTCAATGAGCAGTTCTTC. J is TRBJ2-1 and V is TRBV4-3, with TRBD2 matching over 9 bases. With 5 bases clipped from V and 6 bases from J, the junction kept 14 bases outside the gene matches. The germline V gene encodes CDR1 LGHNA and CDR2 YSLEER. CDR3 length: 17 amino acids.